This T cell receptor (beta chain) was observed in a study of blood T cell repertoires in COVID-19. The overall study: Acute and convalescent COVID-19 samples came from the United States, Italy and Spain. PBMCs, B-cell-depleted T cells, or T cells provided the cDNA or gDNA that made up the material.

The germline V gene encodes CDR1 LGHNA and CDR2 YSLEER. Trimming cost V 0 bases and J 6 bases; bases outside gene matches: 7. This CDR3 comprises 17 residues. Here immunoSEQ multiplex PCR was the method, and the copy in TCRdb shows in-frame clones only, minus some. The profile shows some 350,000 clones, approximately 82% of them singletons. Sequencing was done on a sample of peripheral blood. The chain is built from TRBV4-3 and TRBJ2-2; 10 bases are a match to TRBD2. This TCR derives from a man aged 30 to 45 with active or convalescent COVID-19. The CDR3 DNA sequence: TGCGCCAGCAGCCAAGATCTAGCGGGAGCGTCGGCCGGGGAGCTGTTTTTT. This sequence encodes CASSQDLAGASAGELFF.